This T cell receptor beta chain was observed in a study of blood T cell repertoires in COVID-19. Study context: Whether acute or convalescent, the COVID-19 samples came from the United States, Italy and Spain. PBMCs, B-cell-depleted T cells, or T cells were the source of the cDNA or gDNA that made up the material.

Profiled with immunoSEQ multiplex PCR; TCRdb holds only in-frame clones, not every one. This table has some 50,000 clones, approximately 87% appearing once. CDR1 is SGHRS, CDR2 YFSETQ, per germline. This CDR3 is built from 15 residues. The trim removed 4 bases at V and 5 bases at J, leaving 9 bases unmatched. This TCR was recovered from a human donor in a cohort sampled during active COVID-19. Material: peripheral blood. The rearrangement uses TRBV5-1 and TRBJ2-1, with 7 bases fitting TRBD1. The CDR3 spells CASSPQGVGDNEQFF. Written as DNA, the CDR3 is TGCGCCAGCAGCCCGCAGGGGGTTGGAGACAATGAGCAGTTCTTC.